The 10 T cell receptor beta chains below were found in one sample sequenced in a study of cytomegalovirus exposure and HLA in healthy donors. The PCR used 60 Vbeta and 13 Jbeta primers. Sequencing used immunoSEQ multiplex PCR; TCRdb keeps in-frame clones, though not all of them. The data show more than 150,000 clones, over 80% seen once. Sequencing used PBMCs. These receptors were collected from a young woman in good health and CMV-seronegative.

The V gene is TRBV27, the J gene TRBJ1-2; the match to TRBD1 covers 9 bases. This CDR3 region has 14 residues. The junction had 9 bases not matched to a gene; V was cut back by 5 bases and J by 8 bases. Germline V gives CDR1 MNHEY, CDR2 SMNVEV (reference sequence). The CDR3 DNA follows: TGTGCCAGCAGTCCCGGGACAGGGCTTCAGGGCTACACCTTC. This encodes CASSPGTGLQGYTF.

The chain joins TRBV6-4 to TRBJ2-7; a weak D match, TRBD1 (6 bases). Germline V gene data show CDR1 as MRHNA and CDR2 as SNTAGT. V gave up 4 bases and J gave up 7 bases, with 17 bases separating them. CDR3 length: 14 amino acids. CDR3 DNA: TGTGCCAGCAGTGTCGAAGAGGGGGTGGGAGAGCAGTACTTC. This codes for CASSVEEGVGEQYF.

The gene calls are TRBV4-1 and TRBJ2-7, with 14 positions matching TRBD2. The V gene's germline CDR1 is MGHRA and CDR2 YSYEKL. CDR3 length equals 18 residues. J lost 4 bases, V lost 3 bases, and 11 bases had no gene match. CDR3 DNA sequence: TGCGCCAGCAGCCACCTTAGAGGGACTAGCGGGGGTATATACGAGCAGTACTTC. This codes for CASSHLRGTSGGIYEQYF.

The CDR3 DNA reads TGTGCCAGCACCCGGGACAGATACAATGAGCAGTTCTTC. This sequence encodes CASTRDRYNEQFF. The gene calls are TRBV9 and TRBJ2-1, with TRBD1 matching 7 bases. After removal of 6 bases from V and 4 bases from J, the junction contained 4 bases not matched to a gene. The germline CDR1 and CDR2 sequences are SGDLS and YYNGEE. There are 13 residues in the CDR3.

CDR3 in amino acids: CASSLGAGWNQPQHF. The CDR3 DNA reads as TGTGCCAGCAGTTTAGGCGCAGGGTGGAATCAGCCCCAGCATTTT. V gene TRBV28 combines with J gene TRBJ1-5; maybe TRBD1 (5 bases). The CDR3 is 15 amino acids. Germline V lookup: CDR1 MDHEN, CDR2 SYDVKM. Trimming shortened V by 2 bases and J by 4 bases, and 12 bases separated the two germline ends.

This clone came up a few times. The chain carries TRBV11-2 and TRBJ2-4; 7 positions match TRBD1. V gave up 1 base and J gave up 4 bases; unmatched junction bases: 7. This CDR3 has 16 amino acids. Germline assignment: CDR1 SGHAT and CDR2 FQNNGV. DNA of the CDR3: TGTGCCAGCAGCTTAGGCCCACAGGGGACGAAAAACATTCAGTACTTC. It translates to CASSLGPQGTKNIQYF.

This clone has a single count. The chain combines TRBV5-4 with TRBJ2-1; no firm D call. Germline CDR1 and CDR2: SGHNT and YYREEE (reference sequence). V was clipped by 2 bases and J by 4 bases, with 13 bases between them. The CDR3 extends over 15 amino acids. DNA of the CDR3: TGTGCCAGCAGCTTCCCCGGAACGACATACAATGAGCAGTTCTTC. Its protein is CASSFPGTTYNEQFF.

The sample holds a few counts of this clone. This sequence joins TRBV2 and TRBJ2-7; D is possibly TRBD2 (6 bases). V shed 2 bases and J shed 3 bases, with 11 bases lying between them. Per germline, CDR1 SNHLY and CDR2 FYNNEI. The CDR3 covers 14 residues. As DNA, the CDR3 is TGTGCCAGCAGTGAACGTGGGAGGAACTACGAGCAGTACTTC. It translates to CASSERGRNYEQYF.

The gene calls are TRBV5-1 and TRBJ1-1, with TRBD1 identical over 7 bases. The CDR3 consists of 15 residues. The J segment lost 0 bases and the V segment lost 5 bases, leaving 7 bases of the junction unmatched. Germline V gives CDR1 SGHRS, CDR2 YFSETQ. CDR3 sequence reads: CASSPPGQLNTEAFF. The CDR3 coding sequence is TGCGCCAGCAGTCCCCCGGGACAGCTGAACACTGAAGCTTTCTTT.

The chain is built from TRBV6-6 and TRBJ1-6, with TRBD1 matching over 12 bases. J was trimmed by 10 bases and V by 5 bases; bases with no gene match: 9. CDR1 and CDR2 (germline): MNHNY, SVGAGI (reference sequence). This CDR3 region has 16 residues. The CDR3 DNA reads TGTGCCAGCAGTCCCCGGGACAGGGGGCGAACCTCACCCCTCCACTTT. Translation: CASSPRDRGRTSPLHF.